Listed below are T cell receptor beta chains from one sample, sequenced in a study of vaccination and CD4 T cells after COVID-19. Using its own MiXCR run on the PCR reads, TCRdb lists one record per CDR3 protein. The sample holds over 9,000 distinct CDR3 sequences, roughly 45% seen once. For these TCRs, the target antigens are not known. The sequencing input was CD4+ T cells from blood, cultured in vitro. Every receptor here comes from a human donor who had recovered from COVID-19. CDR3s include the opening cysteine and the closing phenylalanine or tryptophan. A D gene is named only where the DNA matches it firmly. Only part of the rows carry a size: once, few, many, or a class if the clone is expanded.

cdr3_aa cdr3_nt clone_size j_call d_call v_call
CASSQPGQGQPQHF TGTGCCAGCAGCCAACCGGGTCAGGGTCAGCCCCAGCATTTT . TRBJ1-5 . TRBV4-2
CASRYRAGGTEAFF TGTGCCAGCAGGTACAGGGCGGGGGGTACTGAAGCTTTCTTT . TRBJ1-1 . TRBV6-5
CASSLQTNTGELFF TGTGCCAGCAGTTTACAAACAAACACCGGGGAGCTGTTTTTT . TRBJ2-2 . TRBV27
CSAFQGLSEQFF TGCAGTGCTTTTCAAGGGCTAAGTGAGCAGTTCTTC . TRBJ2-1 . TRBV20-1
CATSGTGTETQYF TGTGCCACCAGCGGAACAGGGACAGAGACCCAGTACTTC . TRBJ2-5 . TRBV15
CATSRDRNQPQHF TGTGCCACCAGCAGGGACAGAAATCAGCCCCAGCATTTT few TRBJ1-5 . TRBV15
CASSLGGGALFSTDTQYF TGTGCCAGCAGCTTAGGAGGCGGGGCCCTGTTTAGCACAGATACGCAGTATTTT . TRBJ2-3 . TRBV7-6
CASSLAPGRVRSPLHF TGTGCCAGCAGCTTAGCTCCAGGCAGAGTAAGGTCACCCCTCCACTTT once TRBJ1-6 . TRBV7-2
CASSLLSNQPQHF TGTGCCAGCAGCTTATTGAGCAATCAGCCCCAGCATTTT . TRBJ1-5 . TRBV7-8
CASSLRPGSNSPLHF TGTGCCAGCAGTTTAAGGCCCGGCAGTAATTCACCCCTCCACTTT few TRBJ1-6 . TRBV27
CASSPSMGEQFF TGTGCCAGCAGTCCATCCATGGGCGAGCAGTTCTTC . TRBJ2-1 . TRBV27
CASRPPGGVKYF TGTGCCAGCAGGCCCCCCGGCGGGGTTAAGTATTTT . TRBJ2-3 . TRBV27
CASSLGTSGSHF TGTGCCAGCAGCTTGGGGACTAGCGGGTCCCATTTT . TRBJ2-3 TRBD2 TRBV5-6